This note documents a single TCR beta chain sequence. Its antigen is not identified. This sample stems from a study of cytomegalovirus exposure and HLA in healthy donors. Researchers ran the PCR with 60 Vbeta and 13 Jbeta primers. The assay was immunoSEQ multiplex PCR, and TCRdb's table has in-frame clones only and misses some. The profile shows about 82,000 clones, 84% of them singletons. Findings of the study overall: Some V segments, including TRBV6-2 and TRBV6-3, were excluded as indistinguishable.

The length of the CDR3 is 18 residues. Germline V CDR1 and CDR2: SGHVS, FQNEAQ. J gave up 5 bases and V 5 bases, and 18 bases lay outside the gene matches. Input material: PBMCs. The TCR sequence derives from a man between 65 and 85 years old in good health and CMV-seropositive. The chain has TRBV7-8 and TRBJ2-5; 9 positions agree with TRBD1. This CDR3 reads CASSRGQGASPPRETQYF. CDR3 bases: TGTGCCAGCAGCCGGGGACAGGGTGCTTCCCCCCCCAGGGAGACCCAGTACTTC.